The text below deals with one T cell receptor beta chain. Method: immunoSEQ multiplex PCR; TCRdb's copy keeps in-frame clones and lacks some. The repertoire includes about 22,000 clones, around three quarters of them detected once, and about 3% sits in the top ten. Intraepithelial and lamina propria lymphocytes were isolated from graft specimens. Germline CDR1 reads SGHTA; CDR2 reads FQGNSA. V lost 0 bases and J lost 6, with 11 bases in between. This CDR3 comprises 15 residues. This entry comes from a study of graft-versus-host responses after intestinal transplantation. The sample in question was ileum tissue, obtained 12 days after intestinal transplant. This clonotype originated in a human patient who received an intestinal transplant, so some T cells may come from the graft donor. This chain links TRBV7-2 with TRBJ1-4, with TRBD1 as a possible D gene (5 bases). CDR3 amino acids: CASSLAQGSYEKLFF. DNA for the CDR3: TGTGCCAGCAGCTTAGCGCAGGGTTCGTATGAAAAACTGTTTTTT.